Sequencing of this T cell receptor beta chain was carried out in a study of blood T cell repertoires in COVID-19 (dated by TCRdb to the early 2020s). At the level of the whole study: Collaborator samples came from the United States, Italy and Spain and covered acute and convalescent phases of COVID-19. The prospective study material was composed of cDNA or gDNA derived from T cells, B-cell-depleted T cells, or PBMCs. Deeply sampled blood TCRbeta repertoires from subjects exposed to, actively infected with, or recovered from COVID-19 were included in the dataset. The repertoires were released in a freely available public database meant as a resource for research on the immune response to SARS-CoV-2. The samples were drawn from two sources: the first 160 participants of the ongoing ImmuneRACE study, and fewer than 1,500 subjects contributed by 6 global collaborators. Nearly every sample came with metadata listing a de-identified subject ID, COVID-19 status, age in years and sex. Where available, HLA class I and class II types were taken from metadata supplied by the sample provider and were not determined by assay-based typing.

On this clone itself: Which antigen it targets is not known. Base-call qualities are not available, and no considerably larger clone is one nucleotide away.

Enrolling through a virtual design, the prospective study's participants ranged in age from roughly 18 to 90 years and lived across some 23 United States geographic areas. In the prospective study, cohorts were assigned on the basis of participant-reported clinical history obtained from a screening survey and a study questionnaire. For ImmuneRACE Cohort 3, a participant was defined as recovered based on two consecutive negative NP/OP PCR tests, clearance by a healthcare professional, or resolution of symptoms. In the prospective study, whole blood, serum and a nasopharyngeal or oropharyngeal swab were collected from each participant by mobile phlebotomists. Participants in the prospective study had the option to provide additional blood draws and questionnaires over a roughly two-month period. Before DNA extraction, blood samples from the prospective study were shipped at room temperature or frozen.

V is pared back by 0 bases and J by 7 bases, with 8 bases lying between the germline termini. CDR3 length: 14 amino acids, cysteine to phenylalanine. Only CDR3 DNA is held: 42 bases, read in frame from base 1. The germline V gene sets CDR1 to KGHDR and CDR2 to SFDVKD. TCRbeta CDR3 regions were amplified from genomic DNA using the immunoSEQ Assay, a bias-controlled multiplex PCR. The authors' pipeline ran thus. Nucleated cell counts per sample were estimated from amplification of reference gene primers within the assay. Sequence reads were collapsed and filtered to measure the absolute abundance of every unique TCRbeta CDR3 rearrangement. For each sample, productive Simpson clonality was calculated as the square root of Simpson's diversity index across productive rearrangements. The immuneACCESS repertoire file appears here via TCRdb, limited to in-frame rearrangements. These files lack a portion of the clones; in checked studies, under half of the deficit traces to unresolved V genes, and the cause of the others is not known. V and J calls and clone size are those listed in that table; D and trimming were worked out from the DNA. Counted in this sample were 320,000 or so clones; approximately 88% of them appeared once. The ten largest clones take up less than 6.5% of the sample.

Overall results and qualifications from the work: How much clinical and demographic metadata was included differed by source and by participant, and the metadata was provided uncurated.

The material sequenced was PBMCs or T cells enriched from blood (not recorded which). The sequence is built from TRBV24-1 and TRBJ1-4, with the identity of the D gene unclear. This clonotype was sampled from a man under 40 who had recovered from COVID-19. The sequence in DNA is TGTGCCACCAGTGATTTGAGTTCCGGTGAAAAACTGTTTTTT. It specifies CATSDLSSGEKLFF.